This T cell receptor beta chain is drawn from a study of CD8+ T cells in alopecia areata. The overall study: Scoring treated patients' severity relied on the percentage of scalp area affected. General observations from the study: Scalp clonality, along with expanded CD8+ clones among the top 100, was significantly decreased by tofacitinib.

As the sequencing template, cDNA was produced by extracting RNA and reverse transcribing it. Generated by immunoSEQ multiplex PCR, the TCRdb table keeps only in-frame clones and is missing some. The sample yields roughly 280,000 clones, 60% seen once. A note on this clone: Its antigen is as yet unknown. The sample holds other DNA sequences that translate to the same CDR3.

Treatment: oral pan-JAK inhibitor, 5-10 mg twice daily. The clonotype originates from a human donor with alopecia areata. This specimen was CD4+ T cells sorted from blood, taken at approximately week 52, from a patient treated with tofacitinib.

As DNA, the CDR3 is TGTGCCTGGAGCCTGACAGGGGGGGAGACCCAGTACTTC. This codes for CAWSLTGGETQYF. The rearrangement joins TRBV30 to TRBJ2-5; 9 positions match TRBD1. V lost 3 bases to trimming and J lost 5 bases; unmatched junction nucleotides: 4. Per germline, CDR1 GTSNPN and CDR2 SVGIG (reference sequence). The CDR3 consists of 13 residues. Variable domain in full (rest from reference TRBV30 and TRBJ2-5): SQTIHQWPATLVQPVGSPLSLECTVEGTSNPNLYWYRQAAGRGLQLLFYSVGIGQISSEVPQNLSASRPQDRQFILSSKKLLLSDSGFYLCAWSLTGGETQYFGPGTRLLVL.